What follows is one TCR beta chain and its context. The target of this receptor is not known. No clone much larger than this one lies a single base away; base qualities are absent. The data were taken from a study of T-cell memory formation after mild COVID-19 (dated by TCRdb to the early 2020s). For the wider study: TCR sequence clusters from the two donors were found to be largely donor specific. In a couple of donors, T-cell clones that expanded and contracted after mild COVID-19 were followed by sequencing TCRalpha and TCRbeta repertoires longitudinally. Two young, previously healthy adult volunteers, one female and one male, were included in the cohort.

What the research found in general, with its limitations: From day 15 to 85, contracting clones showed balanced CD4/CD8 phenotypes, whereas a second wave of clones that expanded from day 15 to 37 leaned towards CD4+. Only two mild cases were covered in the study, and larger cohorts including severe cases with pre-infection samples were considered necessary. Contracting CD4+ clones turned up mainly in the CM and EM memory subsets, whereas EMRA was where CD8+ clones were enriched. Some responding clones were found in pre-infection memory, which suggests that pre-existing cross-reactive memory T cells took part in the SARS-CoV-2 response. SARS-CoV-2 specificity of the second-wave clones peaking on day 37 was not confirmed.

Trimming accounts for 1 base at V and 2 bases at J, while the number of junction bases matched to no gene is 6. The CDR1 and CDR2 encoded by the germline V gene are SGHAT and FQNNGV. The CDR3 spans 16 residues, from the cysteine through the phenylalanine. The only DNA kept is the CDR3, 48 bases in frame from the first base. Data came from an Illumina NovaSeq 6000. TCRalpha and TCRbeta cDNA libraries were built by 5'RACE with constant-segment primers, adding sample barcodes and unique molecular identifiers. Trizol reagent was used to extract RNA from every sample. The libraries were amplified in two PCR steps, and the second step added a second sample barcode and Illumina TruSeq adapters. The libraries were sequenced on an Illumina NovaSeq using 2 x 150 bp paired-end reads. For the original study's pipeline: Reads were demultiplexed and collapsed into UMI-guided consensus sequences with migec v1.2.7. Using mixcr v2.1.11, UMI consensuses were aligned to TRA and TRB V and J templates and then assembled into clonotypes. Clonotypes were classified as expanded or contracted when called significant by both edgeR and NoisET, with noise models trained on biological replicates. For edgeR calls, the thresholds were a false discovery rate-adjusted p below 0.01 and a log2 fold-change of 1. As an exploratory analysis of dynamics, max-normalized trajectories of the 1000 most abundant clonotypes were examined by PCA with hierarchical clustering. Each responding clone was given a CD4 or CD8 phenotype based on the CD4+ and CD8+ repertoires, which had been sequenced separately. TCRdb took the public reads, trimmed them with fastp at Q25, ran MiXCR for clone calling and kept in-frame beta chains. For every CDR3 protein sequence, its rows merge into one entry that carries the most common genes and DNA. The V and J calls were not made by the authors but by TCRdb's processing. This sample comprises a few hundred thousand distinct CDR3 sequences, 16% of them detected only once. Together, the top ten hold 20% to 25% of the sample.

PBMCs were isolated by Ficoll-Paque density gradient centrifugation. The TCR originated in a man between 18 and 29 years old who had mild COVID-19 (a few samples of this study predate the infection). The sample titles of this study are shuffled in the database, so cell type and time point are left out; the donor was told from shared clones. The source material was PBMCs or a T cell subset sorted from them (not recorded which). The rearranged segments are TRBV11-2 and TRBJ2-5; TRBD1 aligns with 8 central bases. The DNA reads as follows: TGTGCCAGCAGCTTAGGTACAGGGGGTCGACAAGAGACCCAGTACTTC. Its coded protein is CASSLGTGGRQETQYF.